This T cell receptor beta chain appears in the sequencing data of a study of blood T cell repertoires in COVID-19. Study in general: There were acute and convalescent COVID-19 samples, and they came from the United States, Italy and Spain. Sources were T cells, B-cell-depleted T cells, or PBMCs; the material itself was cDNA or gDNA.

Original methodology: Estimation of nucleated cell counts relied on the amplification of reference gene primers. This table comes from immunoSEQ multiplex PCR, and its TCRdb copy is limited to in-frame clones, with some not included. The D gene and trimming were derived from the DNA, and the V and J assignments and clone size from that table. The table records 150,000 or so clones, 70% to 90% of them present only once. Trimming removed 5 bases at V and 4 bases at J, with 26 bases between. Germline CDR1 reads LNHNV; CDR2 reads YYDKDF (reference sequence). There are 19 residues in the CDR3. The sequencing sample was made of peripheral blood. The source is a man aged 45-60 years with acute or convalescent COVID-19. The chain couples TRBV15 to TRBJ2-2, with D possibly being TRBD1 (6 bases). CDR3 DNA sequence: TGTGCCACCAGCGCCCCGGACAGAACTAAATCTTCCGCCACCGGGGAGCTGTTTTTT. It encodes CATSAPDRTKSSATGELFF.